A single TCR beta chain is shown here with its context. Its antigen is as yet unknown. The investigators reverse transcribed all of the isolated RNA, so they sequenced expressed TCRB transcripts. TCRdb's table, derived via immunoSEQ multiplex PCR, lists solely in-frame clones and lacks some. Here the sample spans some 640,000 clones, 11% to 15% being singletons. These data belong to a study of beta chain features in type 1 diabetes. From germline, CDR1 is MNHEY and CDR2 SVGAGI. The CDR3 runs to 14 residues. V lost 10 bases, J lost 0 bases, and 6 bases stayed unmatched. Whole-study results and caveats: When cDNA is sequenced, cells with high TCR expression could be over-represented. Across all four CD4+ subsets, people with type 1 diabetes showed modestly shorter TCRB CDR3s. The naive, central memory and Treg TCRB repertoires showed an apparent similarity that was greater among patients than among healthy donors. Fewer insertions but more deletions were seen at VDJ junctions in type 1 diabetes patients.

The chain links TRBV6-5 to TRBJ2-3; 8 bases are shared with TRBD2. This receptor was taken from a man younger than 30 with type 1 diabetes. Source material: naive CD4+ T cells from blood. The CDR3 spells CAIRGLGSTDTQYF. In DNA form, the CDR3 reads TGTGCCATCCGGGGACTAGGGAGCACAGATACGCAGTATTTT.